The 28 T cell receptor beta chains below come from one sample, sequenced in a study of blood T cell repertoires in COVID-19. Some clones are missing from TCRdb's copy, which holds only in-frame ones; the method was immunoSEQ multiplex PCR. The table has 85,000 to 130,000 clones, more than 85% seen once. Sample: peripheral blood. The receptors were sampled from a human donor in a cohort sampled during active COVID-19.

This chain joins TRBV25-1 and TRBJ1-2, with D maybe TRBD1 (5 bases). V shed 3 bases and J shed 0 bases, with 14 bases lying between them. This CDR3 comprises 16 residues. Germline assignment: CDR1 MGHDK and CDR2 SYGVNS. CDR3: CASSEQGTPSNYGYTF. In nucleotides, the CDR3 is TGTGCCAGCAGTGAGCAGGGAACCCCCTCTAACTATGGCTACACCTTC.

CDR3 coding DNA: TGTGCCAGCAGCGTAGTCAGCGGGGGCACAGATACGCAGTATTTT. Its translation is CASSVVSGGTDTQYF. The chain combines TRBV9 with TRBJ2-3, with 7 bases matching TRBD2. This CDR3 has 15 residues. Looked up from germline, CDR1 is SGDLS and CDR2 is YYNGEE. With 0 bases clipped from V and 1 base from J, the junction kept 2 bases outside the gene matches. Complete variable domain (other parts from reference TRBV9 and TRBJ2-3): DSGVTQTPKHLITATGQRVTLRCSPRSGDLSVYWYQQSLDQGLQFLIQYYNGEERAKGNILERFSAQQFPDLHSELNLSSLELGDSALYFCASSVVSGGTDTQYFGPGTRLTVL.

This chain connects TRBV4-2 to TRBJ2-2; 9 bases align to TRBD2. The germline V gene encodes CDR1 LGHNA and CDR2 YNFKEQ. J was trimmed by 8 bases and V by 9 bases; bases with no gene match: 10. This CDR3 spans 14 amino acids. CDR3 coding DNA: TGTGCCAGTAGCGGGAGTGAAGGTTCTGGGGAGCTGTTTTTT. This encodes CASSGSEGSGELFF.

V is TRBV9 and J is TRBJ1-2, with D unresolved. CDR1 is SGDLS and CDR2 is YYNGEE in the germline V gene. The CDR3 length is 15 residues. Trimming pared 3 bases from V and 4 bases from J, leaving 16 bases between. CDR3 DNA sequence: TGTGCCAGCAGCGGTAGCCAAGCCTCCTCCTATGGCTACACCTTC. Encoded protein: CASSGSQASSYGYTF.

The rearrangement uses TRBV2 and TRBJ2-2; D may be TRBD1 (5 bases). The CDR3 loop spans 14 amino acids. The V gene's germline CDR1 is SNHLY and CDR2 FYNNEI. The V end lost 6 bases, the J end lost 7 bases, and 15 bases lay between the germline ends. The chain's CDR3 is CASSPQGADGELFF. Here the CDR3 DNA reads TGTGCCAGCAGCCCGCAGGGTGCTGACGGGGAGCTGTTTTTT.

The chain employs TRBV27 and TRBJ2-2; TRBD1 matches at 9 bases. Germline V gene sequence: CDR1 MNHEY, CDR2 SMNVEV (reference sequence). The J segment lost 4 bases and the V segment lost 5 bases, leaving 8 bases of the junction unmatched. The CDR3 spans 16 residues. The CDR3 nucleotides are TGTGCCAGCAGTGAGGAGGGACAGGGAGTCACCGGGGAGCTGTTTTTT. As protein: CASSEEGQGVTGELFF.

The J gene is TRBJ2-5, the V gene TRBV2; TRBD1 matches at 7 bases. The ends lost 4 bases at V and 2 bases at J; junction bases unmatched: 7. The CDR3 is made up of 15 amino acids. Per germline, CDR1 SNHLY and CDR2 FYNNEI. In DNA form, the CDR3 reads TGTGCCAGCAGTGGCCGGGACAGCCGTCAAGAGACCCAGTACTTC. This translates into CASSGRDSRQETQYF.

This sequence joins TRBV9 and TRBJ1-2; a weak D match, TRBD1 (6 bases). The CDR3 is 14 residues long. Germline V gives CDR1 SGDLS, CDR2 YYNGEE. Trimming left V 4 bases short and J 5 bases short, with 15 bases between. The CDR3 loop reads CASSPADRKYGYTF. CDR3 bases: TGTGCCAGCAGCCCCGCCGACAGGAAGTATGGCTACACCTTC. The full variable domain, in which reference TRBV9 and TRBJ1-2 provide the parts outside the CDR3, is DSGVTQTPKHLITATGQRVTLRCSPRSGDLSVYWYQQSLDQGLQFLIQYYNGEERAKGNILERFSAQQFPDLHSELNLSSLELGDSALYFCASSPADRKYGYTFGSGTRLTVV.

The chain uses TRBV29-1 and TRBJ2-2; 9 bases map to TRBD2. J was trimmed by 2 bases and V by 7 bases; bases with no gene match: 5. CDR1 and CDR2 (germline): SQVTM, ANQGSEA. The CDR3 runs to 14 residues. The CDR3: CSGGTSSNTGELFF. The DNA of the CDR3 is TGCAGCGGAGGGACTAGCTCTAACACCGGGGAGCTGTTTTTT.

Written as DNA, the CDR3 is TGTGCCTGGTATCAACCGGATGGCTACACCTTC. The encoded protein is CAWYQPDGYTF. V usage is TRBV30 and J usage is TRBJ1-2; D call uncertain. Looked up from germline, CDR1 is GTSNPN and CDR2 is SVGIG (reference sequence). CDR3 size: 11 residues. V lost 5 bases, J lost 6 bases, and 10 bases lay in between.

This chain's CDR3 is CASSQGEPPGEQYF. CDR3 in DNA: TGTGCCAGCAGCCAAGGGGAGCCCCCCGGGGAACAGTACTTC. The chain combines TRBV4-2 with TRBJ2-4, with TRBD2 as a possible D gene (5 bases). Germline loops: CDR1 LGHNA, CDR2 YNFKEQ. There are 14 residues in the CDR3. The V gene lost 1 base and the J gene lost 13 bases, with 17 bases spanning the gap.

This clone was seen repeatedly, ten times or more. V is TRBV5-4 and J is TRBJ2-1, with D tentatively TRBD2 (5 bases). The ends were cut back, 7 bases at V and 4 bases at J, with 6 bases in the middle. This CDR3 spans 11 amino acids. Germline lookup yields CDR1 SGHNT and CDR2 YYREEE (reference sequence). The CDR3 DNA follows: TGTGCCAGCCGAGGGTACAATGAGCAGTTCTTC. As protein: CASRGYNEQFF.

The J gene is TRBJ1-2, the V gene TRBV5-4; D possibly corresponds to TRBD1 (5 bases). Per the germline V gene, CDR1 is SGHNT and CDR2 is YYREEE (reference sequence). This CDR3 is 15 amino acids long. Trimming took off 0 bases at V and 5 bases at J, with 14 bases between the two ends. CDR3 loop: CASSLDQGGPYGYTF. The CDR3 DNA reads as TGTGCCAGCAGCTTGGATCAGGGTGGACCATATGGCTACACCTTC.

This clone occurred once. The CDR3 DNA is TGTGCCAGTAGTATTGGGAGGGGCCTTGGGACAGGGACTTTTTCAAGCTATAGCAATCAGCCCCAGCATTTT. Translating gives CASSIGRGLGTGTFSSYSNQPQHF. The chain links TRBV19 to TRBJ1-5, with 9 bases that match TRBD1. V shed 3 bases, J shed 0 bases, and the junction held 27 bases outside the gene matches. This CDR3 comprises 24 residues. CDR1 and CDR2 from the germline V gene are LNHDA and SQIVND (reference sequence).

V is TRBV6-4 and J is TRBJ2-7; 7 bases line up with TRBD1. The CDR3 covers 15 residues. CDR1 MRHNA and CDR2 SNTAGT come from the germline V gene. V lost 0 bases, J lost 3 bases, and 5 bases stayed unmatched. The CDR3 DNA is TGTGCCAGCAGTGACTCCCCACGGACAGGCTACGAGCAGTACTTC. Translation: CASSDSPRTGYEQYF.

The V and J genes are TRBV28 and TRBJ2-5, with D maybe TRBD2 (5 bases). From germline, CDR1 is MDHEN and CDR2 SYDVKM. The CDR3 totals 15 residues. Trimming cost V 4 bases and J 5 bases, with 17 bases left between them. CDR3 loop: CASSSPGRGSETQYF. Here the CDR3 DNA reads TGTGCCAGCAGTTCACCCGGGCGAGGGTCTGAGACCCAGTACTTC.

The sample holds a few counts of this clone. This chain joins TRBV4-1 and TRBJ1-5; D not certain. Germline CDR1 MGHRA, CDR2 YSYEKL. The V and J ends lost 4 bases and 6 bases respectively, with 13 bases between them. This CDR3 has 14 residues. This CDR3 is CASSLLTSGQPQHF. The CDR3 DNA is TGCGCCAGCAGCCTCTTAACGAGTGGTCAGCCCCAGCATTTT.

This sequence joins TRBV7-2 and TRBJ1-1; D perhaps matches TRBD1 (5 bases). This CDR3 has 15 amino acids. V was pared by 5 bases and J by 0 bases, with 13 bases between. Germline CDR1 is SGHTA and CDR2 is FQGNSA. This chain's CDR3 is CASSLSPGVNTEAFF. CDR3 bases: TGTGCCAGCAGCCTTAGCCCGGGGGTGAACACTGAAGCTTTCTTT. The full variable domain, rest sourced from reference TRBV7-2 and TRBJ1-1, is GAGVSQSPSNKVTEKGKDVELRCDPISGHTALYWYRQSLGQGLEFLIYFQGNSAPDKSGLPSDRFSAERTGGSVSTLTIQRTQQEDSAVYLCASSLSPGVNTEAFFGQGTRLTVV.

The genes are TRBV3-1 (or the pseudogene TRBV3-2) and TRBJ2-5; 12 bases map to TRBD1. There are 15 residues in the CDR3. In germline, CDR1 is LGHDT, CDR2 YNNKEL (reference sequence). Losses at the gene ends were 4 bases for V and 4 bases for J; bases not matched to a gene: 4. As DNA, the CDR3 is TGTGCCAGCAGCCTCGGGACAGGGGGCGCAGAGACCCAGTACTTC. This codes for CASSLGTGGAETQYF.

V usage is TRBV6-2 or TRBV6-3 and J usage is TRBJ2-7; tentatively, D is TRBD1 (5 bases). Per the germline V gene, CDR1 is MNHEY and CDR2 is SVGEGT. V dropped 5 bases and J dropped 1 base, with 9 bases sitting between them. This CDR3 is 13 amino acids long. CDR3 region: CASSPKGSYEQYF. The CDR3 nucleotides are TGTGCCAGCAGTCCGAAGGGGTCCTACGAGCAGTACTTC.

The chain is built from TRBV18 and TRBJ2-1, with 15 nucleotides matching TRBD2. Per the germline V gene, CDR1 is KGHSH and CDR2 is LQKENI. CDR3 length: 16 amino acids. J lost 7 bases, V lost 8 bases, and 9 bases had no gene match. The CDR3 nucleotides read TGTGCCAGCCGCCGGGGACTAGCGGGAGGCGAGAATGAGCAGTTCTTC. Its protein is CASRRGLAGGENEQFF.

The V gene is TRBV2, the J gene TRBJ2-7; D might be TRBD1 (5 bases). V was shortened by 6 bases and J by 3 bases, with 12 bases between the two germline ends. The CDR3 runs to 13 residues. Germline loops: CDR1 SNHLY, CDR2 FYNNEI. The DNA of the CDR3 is TGTGCCAGCAGCACGACAGTCGACTACGAGCAGTACTTC. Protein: CASSTTVDYEQYF.

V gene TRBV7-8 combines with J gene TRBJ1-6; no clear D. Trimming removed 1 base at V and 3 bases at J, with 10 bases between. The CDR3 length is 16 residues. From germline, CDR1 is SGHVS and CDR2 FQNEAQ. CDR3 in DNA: TGTGCCAGCAGCTTAGTTGGCCAGATCTATAATTCACCCCTCCACTTT. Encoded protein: CASSLVGQIYNSPLHF.

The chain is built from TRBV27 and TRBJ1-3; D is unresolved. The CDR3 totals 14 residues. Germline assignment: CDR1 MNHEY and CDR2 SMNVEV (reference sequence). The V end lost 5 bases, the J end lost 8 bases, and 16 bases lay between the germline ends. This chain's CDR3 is CASSPLFLSDTIYF. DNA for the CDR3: TGTGCCAGCAGTCCCCTTTTTCTGAGCGACACCATATATTTT.

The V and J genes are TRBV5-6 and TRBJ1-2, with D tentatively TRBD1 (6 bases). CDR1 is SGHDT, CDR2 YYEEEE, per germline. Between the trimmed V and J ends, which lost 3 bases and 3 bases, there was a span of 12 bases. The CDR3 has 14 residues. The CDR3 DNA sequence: TGTGCCAGCAGCTGGCGGACAGCGGACTATGGCTACACCTTC. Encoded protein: CASSWRTADYGYTF.

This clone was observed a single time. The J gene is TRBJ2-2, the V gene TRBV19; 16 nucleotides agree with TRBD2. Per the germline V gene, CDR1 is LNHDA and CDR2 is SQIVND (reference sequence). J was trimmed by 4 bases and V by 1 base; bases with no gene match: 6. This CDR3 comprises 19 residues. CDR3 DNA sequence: TGTGCCAGTAGTATAGGGGGACTAGCGGGAGGGATGAGCACCGGGGAGCTGTTTTTT. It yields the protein CASSIGGLAGGMSTGELFF. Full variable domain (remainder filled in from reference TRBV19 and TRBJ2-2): DGGITQSPKYLFRKEGQNVTLSCEQNLNHDAMYWYRQDPGQGLRLIYYSQIVNDFQKGDIAEGYSVSREKKESFPLTVTSAQKNPTAFYLCASSIGGLAGGMSTGELFFGEGSRLTVL.

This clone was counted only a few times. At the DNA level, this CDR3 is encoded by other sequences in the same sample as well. In DNA form, the CDR3 reads TGTGCCAGCAGCCAAGATCCTAGCGGGGGGGCCTACGAGCAGTACTTC. Translated, it gives CASSQDPSGGAYEQYF. The rearrangement joins TRBV4-2 to TRBJ2-7; 12 bases map to TRBD2. V gave up 0 bases and J gave up 2 bases; unmatched junction bases: 2. The CDR3 has 16 amino acids. Looked up from germline, CDR1 is LGHNA and CDR2 is YNFKEQ.

CDR3: CASSIATRGNTEAFF. DNA of the CDR3: TGTGCCAGTAGTATAGCCACCAGGGGCAACACTGAAGCTTTCTTT. This sequence joins TRBV19 and TRBJ1-1; TRBD1 might be the D (6 bases). Trimming pared 1 base from V and 2 bases from J, leaving 11 bases between. The length of the CDR3 is 15 residues. Germline V lookup: CDR1 LNHDA, CDR2 SQIVND (reference sequence).